This T cell receptor beta chain was sequenced during a study of T cell clonotyping in hematopoietic cell transplantation. With 5 bases removed from V and 7 bases from J, the gap between germline ends came to 14 bases. Looked up from germline, CDR1 is GTSNPN and CDR2 is SVGIG (reference sequence). The length of the CDR3 is 12 residues. Clones were sequenced by immunoSEQ multiplex PCR, and TCRdb holds only the in-frame ones, with some missing. In the table there are a few thousand clones, around 20% of which are singletons. A few counts support this clone. This sample comprised peripheral blood mononuclear cells, obtained 30 days after allogeneic stem cell transplant. This TCR derives from a male patient in his fifties who had an allogeneic stem cell transplant from a related donor, so the T cells may come from the graft donor. Some clones in this sample may be carry-over from other donors' samples. The genes are TRBV30 and TRBJ1-2; perhaps TRBD1 as D (5 bases). CDR3 amino acids: CAWAAGQGGYTF. The CDR3, as DNA: TGTGCCTGGGCGGCAGGGCAAGGTGGCTACACCTTC.